The 20 T cell receptor beta chains below come from one sample, sequenced in a study of blood T cell repertoires in COVID-19. The protocol was immunoSEQ multiplex PCR, while the TCRdb copy is restricted to in-frame clones and leaves out a portion. The table records around 150,000 clones, roughly 90% of them present only once. The sequenced sample was peripheral blood. These receptors were collected from a woman between 55 and 75 years old with active or convalescent COVID-19.

The V and J genes are TRBV25-1 and TRBJ1-5; possible D gene TRBD1, 5 bases. The CDR3 extends over 13 amino acids. Germline V lookup: CDR1 MGHDK, CDR2 SYGVNS. V shed 3 bases and J shed 6 bases, with 9 bases lying between them. The CDR3 reads CASSEGRGQPQHF. In nucleotides, the CDR3 is TGTGCCAGCAGTGAGGGTAGGGGTCAGCCCCAGCATTTT.

The V and J genes are TRBV19 and TRBJ1-1, with D possibly matching TRBD1 (6 bases). The CDR3 is 13 amino acids. The germline gives CDR1 LNHDA, CDR2 SQIVND (reference sequence). The V end lost 7 bases, the J end lost 4 bases, and 13 bases lay between the germline ends. DNA for the CDR3: TGTGCCAGTATTCAGGGGTGGGGCACTGAAGCTTTCTTT. Its translation: CASIQGWGTEAFF.

This chain links TRBV14 with TRBJ2-2; 7 nucleotides agree with TRBD1. The length of the CDR3 is 13 residues. After removal of 6 bases from V and 5 bases from J, the junction contained 3 bases not matched to a gene. The germline V gene encodes CDR1 SGHDN and CDR2 FVKESK. The CDR3 sequence is CASRTQGTGELFF. CDR3 sequence (DNA): TGTGCCAGCAGGACACAGGGGACCGGGGAGCTGTTTTTT.

The table lists this clone with a count of one. The CDR3 DNA reads TGTGCCAGCAGCCAAGCATTAAAAAAGCGGGGTGGCCCAAACATTCAGTACTTC. It specifies CASSQALKKRGGPNIQYF. This chain uses TRBV3-1 (or the pseudogene TRBV3-2) with TRBJ2-4; 7 nucleotides line up with TRBD2. Trimming at V came to 1 base and at J to 6 bases, leaving 15 bases not matched to a gene. The CDR3 runs to 18 residues. Germline assignment: CDR1 LGHDT and CDR2 YNNKEL (reference sequence).

This clone appeared a few times. V and J are TRBV9 and TRBJ1-3; D uncertain. CDR1 SGDLS and CDR2 YYNGEE come from the germline V gene. This CDR3 comprises 15 residues. V lost 0 bases and J 0 bases, leaving 7 bases between the germline ends. CDR3 coding DNA: TGTGCCAGCAGCGTAGGCGGCCACTCTGGAAACACCATATATTTT. Encoded protein: CASSVGGHSGNTIYF.

The chain uses TRBV7-2 and TRBJ1-1; D perhaps matches TRBD1 (5 bases). Between the trimmed V and J ends, which lost 5 bases and 6 bases, there was a span of 22 bases. CDR3 length: 16 residues. The germline gives CDR1 SGHTA, CDR2 FQGNSA. This chain's CDR3 is CASSPLTDIKVSEAFF. The CDR3 coding sequence is TGTGCCAGCAGCCCGCTGACAGATATAAAGGTTTCTGAAGCTTTCTTT.

This clone came up a few times. CDR3 sequence: CASSAGMNTEAFF. The CDR3 region has the DNA TGCGCCAGCAGCGCGGGCATGAACACTGAAGCTTTCTTT. This rearrangement joins TRBV5-1 to TRBJ1-1; no definite D call. V shed 4 bases and J shed 0 bases, with 7 bases lying between them. The germline V gene encodes CDR1 SGHRS and CDR2 YFSETQ. CDR3 length equals 13 residues.

The chain is built from TRBV3-1 (or the pseudogene TRBV3-2) and TRBJ2-5; the D is unclear. Germline V lookup: CDR1 LGHDT, CDR2 YNNKEL (reference sequence). The CDR3 consists of 16 residues. V lost 6 bases and J 3 bases, leaving 20 bases between the germline ends. CDR3 coding DNA: TGTGCCAGCAGTCGATTAGGAGCAATAGAAAAAGAGACCCAGTACTTC. Protein product: CASSRLGAIEKETQYF.

The chain is built from TRBV10-3 and TRBJ2-7; D is unclear. Germline loops: CDR1 ENHRY, CDR2 SYGVKD. The V and J ends lost 4 bases and 3 bases respectively, with 10 bases between them. This CDR3 has 13 amino acids. CDR3 in amino acids: CAISGSAIYEQYF. DNA of the CDR3: TGTGCCATCAGTGGGTCAGCCATCTACGAGCAGTACTTC.

This clone was observed a handful of times. The chain has TRBV28 and TRBJ1-1; 7 nucleotides match TRBD1. Germline loops: CDR1 MDHEN, CDR2 SYDVKM. CDR3 size: 15 residues. The V segment lost 3 bases and the J segment 8 bases; nucleotides outside the gene matches: 12. CDR3 DNA: TGTGCCAGCAGTTTCAACAGGGTGGTGACAGGGGAAGCTTTCTTT. This encodes CASSFNRVVTGEAFF.

There are a few counts of this clone. The genes are TRBV15 and TRBJ1-5, with unresolved D. Trimming removed 4 bases from V and 5 bases from J, with 9 bases in between. Per germline, CDR1 LNHNV and CDR2 YYDKDF (reference sequence). There are 13 residues in the CDR3. CDR3 sequence reads: CATSISEDQPQHF. CDR3 in DNA: TGTGCCACCAGCATTTCCGAGGATCAGCCCCAGCATTTT. The full variable domain, rest sourced from reference TRBV15 and TRBJ1-5, is DAMVIQNPRYQVTQFGKPVTLSCSQTLNHNVMYWYQQKSSQAPKLLFHYYDKDFNNEADTPDNFQSRRPNTSFCFLDIRSPGLGDTAMYLCATSISEDQPQHFGDGTRLSIL.

The rearrangement links TRBV6-1 to TRBJ2-3; the match to TRBD1 covers 7 bases. V lost 1 base and J lost 10; bases outside the gene matches: 8. CDR1 MNHNS and CDR2 SASEGT come from the germline V gene. The CDR3 contains 14 residues. Here the CDR3 reads CASSEGPGTGAQYF. The CDR3 coding sequence is TGTGCCAGCAGTGAAGGCCCGGGTACAGGGGCGCAGTATTTT.

This clone was seen once. The chain employs TRBV2 and TRBJ1-4; D is undetermined. Trimming took 6 bases from V and 3 from J, leaving 2 bases between them. CDR1 is SNHLY, CDR2 FYNNEI, per germline. The CDR3 loop spans 11 amino acids. CDR3 nucleotide sequence: TGTGCCAGCAGCTCTAATGAAAAACTGTTTTTT. It specifies CASSSNEKLFF.

The chain has TRBV3-1 (or the pseudogene TRBV3-2) and TRBJ2-3; D is undetermined. The CDR3 is 13 residues long. Per germline, CDR1 LGHDT and CDR2 YNNKEL (reference sequence). V was trimmed by 1 base and J by 2 bases, leaving 4 bases between them. CDR3 bases: TGTGCCAGCAGCCAAGTTAACACAGATACGCAGTATTTT. Translated: CASSQVNTDTQYF.

The CDR3 sequence: CASGLERTGRHGPQHF. The DNA for the CDR3 is TGTGCTAGTGGTTTGGAACGGACAGGGCGTCATGGGCCCCAGCATTTT. The chain is built from TRBV12-5 and TRBJ1-5, with 8 bases that match TRBD1. With V trimmed by 1 base and J by 9 bases, 11 bases remained unmatched. From germline, CDR1 is LGHNT and CDR2 FRNRAP. The CDR3 is 16 residues long.

The V and J genes are TRBV10-3 and TRBJ1-1, with D possibly being TRBD1 (6 bases). V gave up 4 bases and J gave up 4 bases, with 10 bases separating them. This CDR3 has 13 residues. In germline, CDR1 is ENHRY, CDR2 SYGVKD. The DNA for the CDR3 is TGTGCCATCAGTGTCCAGGGGCTCACTGAAGCTTTCTTT. Residues: CAISVQGLTEAFF.

The rearrangement uses TRBV11-3 and TRBJ2-7; D is perhaps TRBD2 (5 bases). There are 15 residues in the CDR3. Germline CDR1 reads SGHNT; CDR2 reads YENEEA. The V gene lost 3 bases and the J gene lost 2 bases, with 14 bases spanning the gap. CDR3 residues: CASSFPGLETYEQYF. CDR3 nucleotide sequence: TGTGCCAGCAGCTTCCCAGGACTCGAAACCTACGAGCAGTACTTC.

The chain carries TRBV9 and TRBJ1-3; 9 bases fit TRBD1. Trimming took 0 bases from V and 3 from J; bases not matched to a gene: 1. The germline V gene encodes CDR1 SGDLS and CDR2 YYNGEE. The CDR3 spans 15 residues. Here the CDR3 reads CASSVETGGGNTIYF. CDR3 nucleotides: TGTGCCAGCAGCGTAGAGACAGGGGGTGGAAACACCATATATTTT.

The chain recombines TRBV29-1 with TRBJ1-1; D ambiguous. Germline CDR1 is SQVTM and CDR2 is ANQGSEA. This CDR3 is 12 amino acids long. V was cut by 4 bases and J by 1 base, with 7 bases left in between. Here the CDR3 DNA reads TGCAGCGTTGCTTACGGGAACACTGAAGCTTTCTTT. Amino acid sequence: CSVAYGNTEAFF.

J is TRBJ2-7 and V is TRBV7-9, with D maybe TRBD1 (6 bases). The germline V and J ends were trimmed by 4 bases and 2 bases, with 18 bases remaining between them. This CDR3 has 16 residues. Germline V gene lookup returns CDR1 SEHNR and CDR2 FQNEAQ (reference sequence). The CDR3 here is CASSSTTRGQTYEQYF. CDR3 sequence (DNA): TGTGCCAGCAGCTCCACAACTAGGGGACAAACCTACGAGCAGTACTTC.